Below, one T cell receptor beta chain is given with its context. As yet, its antigen is unknown. This sample is part of a study of radiotherapy plus CTLA-4 blockade in lung cancer. The wider study: Roughly 17% of patients responded objectively, and around 32% achieved disease control.

Alongside CTLA-4 blockade with ipilimumab, patients with chemo-refractory metastatic non-small-cell lung cancer received focal radiation. Some clones are missing from TCRdb's copy, which holds only in-frame ones; the method was immunoSEQ multiplex PCR. The sample includes about 87,000 clones, around 87% of them seen just once. V was cut by 2 bases and J by 0 bases, with 15 bases left in between. Germline CDR1 and CDR2: GTSNPN and SVGIG (reference sequence). The CDR3 is 16 amino acids. The study's findings and limits: The study found tumor-derived TCR clones expanded in blood after radiotherapy plus ipilimumab. Reportedly, early blood T cell clone dynamics best predicted response, with interferon-beta.

The input for sequencing was peripheral blood, taken from a patient treated with radiotherapy plus ipilimumab. The chain combines TRBV30 with TRBJ2-3; a weak D match, TRBD2 (6 bases). The sequence was obtained from a human donor with non-small cell lung cancer that progressed on radiotherapy plus ipilimumab. The CDR3 nucleotides read TGTGCCTGGAGTATCCCCGGGAGCCCTAGCACAGATACGCAGTATTTT. It encodes CAWSIPGSPSTDTQYF.